The 18 T cell receptor beta chains listed next were all sequenced from one sample in a study of regulatory T cells in long-lasting Graves disease (dated by TCRdb to about 2021). The library was produced with multiplex PCR. The sample was run on an Illumina HiSeq 4000. To build TCR beta libraries, CDR3 regions were amplified by Arm-PCR using iRepertoire HTBI primers. Through fastp at Q25 and MiXCR, TCRdb rebuilt clones from the public reads, retaining in-frame beta chains. Under each unique CDR3 protein, matching rows form one entry showing the most common genes and DNA. The sample yields approximately 210,000 distinct CDR3 sequences; about 16% were counted once. The ten largest clones add up to around 21% of the sample. Per the publication, the time point label means: newly diagnosed GD, antithyroid drugs for less than 3 months. For both TCR sequencing and RNA sequencing, RNA was extracted from PBMCs in TRIzol.

The material sequenced was peripheral blood mononuclear cells (PBMCs), taken at new diagnosis, from a patient treated with antithyroid drugs. All receptors derive from a female donor with Graves disease.

This chain connects TRBV12-3 or TRBV12-4 to TRBJ2-7; 11 nucleotides agree with TRBD1. This CDR3 region has 14 residues. V lost 6 bases and J lost 4; bases outside the gene matches: 5. In nucleotides, the CDR3 is TGTGCCAGCAGGGGACAGGGGGGAATTTACGAGCAGTACTTC. It codes for CASRGQGGIYEQYF.

This clonotype was detected ten times or more. CDR3 protein: CASSLDRLRGQSYGYTF. As DNA, the CDR3 is TGTGCCAGCAGCTTAGATCGACTACGGGGACAGAGCTATGGCTACACCTTC. This chain links TRBV11-2 with TRBJ1-2, with 7 nucleotides matching TRBD1. The CDR3 is 17 amino acids. Trimming cost V 0 bases and J 4 bases; bases outside gene matches: 11. Germline V gene sequence: CDR1 SGHAT, CDR2 FQNNGV.

This clonotype was detected many times. The V gene is TRBV28, the J gene TRBJ1-5, with no clear D. V was pared by 7 bases and J by 0 bases, with 10 bases between. This CDR3 contains 14 residues. CDR1 is MDHEN and CDR2 is SYDVKM in the germline V gene. CDR3 residues: CASTRGISNQPQHF. In DNA form, the CDR3 reads TGTGCCAGCACCCGGGGAATTAGCAATCAGCCCCAGCATTTT.

There are many counts of this clonotype. V usage is TRBV27 and J usage is TRBJ1-1; TRBD1 is a possible D gene (6 bases). This CDR3 is built from 16 residues. Germline lookup yields CDR1 MNHEY and CDR2 SMNVEV (reference sequence). The V end lost 2 bases, the J end lost 0 bases, and 13 bases lay between the germline ends. Here the CDR3 DNA reads TGTGCCAGCAGTTTAGACGGGGGCGACTTGAACACTGAAGCTTTCTTT. Its protein is CASSLDGGDLNTEAFF.

Ten or more counts support this clonotype. The V gene is TRBV18, the J gene TRBJ1-1; 8 nucleotides agree with TRBD1. The V gene's germline CDR1 is KGHSH and CDR2 LQKENI. Unmatched junction bases numbered 3, after V lost 2 bases and J lost 4 bases. The length of the CDR3 is 14 residues. The CDR3 spells CASSPTTGGTEAFF. The CDR3 DNA sequence: TGTGCCAGCTCACCAACTACAGGGGGCACTGAAGCTTTCTTT.

The genes are TRBV28 and TRBJ2-1; 9 nucleotides align to TRBD1. Unmatched junction bases numbered 10, after V lost 4 bases and J lost 9 bases. The CDR3 totals 15 residues. Looked up from germline, CDR1 is MDHEN and CDR2 is SYDVKM. CDR3 nucleotide sequence: TGTGCCAGCAGTTCCCCCGGGACAGGGACGTCTGAGCAGTTCTTC. Its translation is CASSSPGTGTSEQFF.

This clonotype occurred many times. The V call is TRBV7-2, the J call TRBJ1-4, with 8 bases fitting TRBD1. Trimming removed 0 bases from V and 7 bases from J; junction bases left unmatched: 4. The germline V gene has CDR1 SGHTA and CDR2 FQGNSA. This CDR3 is built from 15 residues. The CDR3 here is CASSLARQGSEKLFF. The CDR3 DNA sequence: TGTGCCAGCAGCTTAGCGCGACAGGGGAGTGAAAAACTGTTTTTT.

This sequence joins TRBV7-2 and TRBJ1-5; TRBD1 agrees at 8 bases. CDR1 and CDR2 from the germline V gene are SGHTA and FQGNSA. CDR3 length equals 16 residues. The junction had 9 bases not matched to a gene; V was cut back by 5 bases and J by 3 bases. The DNA for the CDR3 is TGTGCCAGCAGCCCCGTAGCAGGGGGCATCAATCAGCCCCAGCATTTT. Its translation is CASSPVAGGINQPQHF.

This clonotype was counted between two and nine times. CDR3: CASSGAGEIYNEQFF. The CDR3 DNA sequence: TGCGCCAGCAGCGGAGCGGGAGAGATCTACAATGAGCAGTTCTTC. This sequence joins TRBV5-1 and TRBJ2-1; 8 bases agree with TRBD2. This CDR3 spans 15 amino acids. V lost 4 bases to trimming and J lost 3 bases; unmatched junction nucleotides: 6. Germline lookup yields CDR1 SGHRS and CDR2 YFSETQ. The full variable domain, in which reference TRBV5-1 and TRBJ2-1 provide the parts outside the CDR3, is KAGVTQTPRYLIKTRGQQVTLSCSPISGHRSVSWYQQTPGQGLQFLFEYFSETQRNKGNFPGRFSGRQFSNSRSEMNVSTLELGDSALYLCASSGAGEIYNEQFFGPGTRLTVL.

This clonotype turned up a few times. The genes are TRBV27 and TRBJ2-1; weak D call: TRBD2 (5 bases). The CDR3 is 14 amino acids. The V end lost 6 bases, the J end lost 3 bases, and 12 bases lay between the germline ends. In germline, CDR1 is MNHEY, CDR2 SMNVEV (reference sequence). CDR3 in DNA: TGTGCCAGCAGCTCGCCGGGGAACTACAATGAGCAGTTCTTC. Amino acid sequence: CASSSPGNYNEQFF.

At least ten counts were recorded for this clonotype. The chain couples TRBV30 to TRBJ1-2; D perhaps matches TRBD1 (5 bases). V was shortened by 3 bases and J by 7 bases, with 21 bases between the two germline ends. The CDR3 sequence is 15 residues long. Germline assignment: CDR1 GTSNPN and CDR2 SVGIG (reference sequence). CDR3 DNA: TGTGCCTGGAGGAAGCAAGGGGCAACGTCTCGTGGCTACACCTTC. Translated, it gives CAWRKQGATSRGYTF.

Ten or more counts support this clonotype. This chain links TRBV9 with TRBJ2-3, with TRBD2 identical over 16 bases. This CDR3 comprises 19 residues. Per the germline V gene, CDR1 is SGDLS and CDR2 is YYNGEE. V lost 3 bases to trimming and J lost 2 bases; unmatched junction nucleotides: 9. The CDR3 here is CASSGGPGTSGRATDTQYF. DNA of the CDR3: TGTGCCAGCAGCGGGGGTCCCGGGACTAGCGGGAGGGCCACAGATACGCAGTATTTT. The variable domain in full, completed from reference TRBV9 and TRBJ2-3, reads DSGVTQTPKHLITATGQRVTLRCSPRSGDLSVYWYQQSLDQGLQFLIQYYNGEERAKGNILERFSAQQFPDLHSELNLSSLELGDSALYFCASSGGPGTSGRATDTQYFGPGTRLTVL.

Note on this clonotype: Given a much more abundant clone one base away, this may be a read error. The J gene is TRBJ2-7, the V gene TRBV7-2; 8 nucleotides line up with TRBD2. CDR1 is SGHTA and CDR2 is FQGNSA in the germline V gene. The CDR3 has 16 amino acids. CDR3 region: CASSSSGGADSYEHYF. The DNA for the CDR3 is TGTGCCAGCAGCTCATCGGGAGGGGCTGACTCCTACGAGCATTACTTC.

The table lists this clonotype with many counts. This sequence joins TRBV29-1 and TRBJ2-7; the D gene is possibly TRBD2 (6 bases). Trimming pared 6 bases from V and 2 bases from J, leaving 20 bases between. Germline V gene sequence: CDR1 SQVTM, CDR2 ANQGSEA. The CDR3 runs to 15 residues. The CDR3, as DNA: TGCAGCGTCAGAAACAAACCGGGACTTACCTACGAGCAGTACTTC. Its protein is CSVRNKPGLTYEQYF.

Only a few counts were recorded for this clonotype. Since the CDR3 does not end with the conserved phenylalanine or tryptophan, this likely comes from a read error. V is TRBV29-1 and J is TRBJ1-1, with D tentatively TRBD1 (5 bases). Germline V gene sequence: CDR1 SQVTM, CDR2 ANQGSEA. The ends were cut back, 2 bases at V and 5 bases at J, with 9 bases in the middle. CDR3 length: 12 residues. CDR3 in amino acids: CSVEWGVTEAFL. The CDR3 coding sequence is TGCAGCGTTGAATGGGGGGTAACTGAAGCTTTCCTT.

Points on this clonotype: At one end, the junction sequence differs from germline, possibly due to a read error. V gene TRBV18 combines with J gene TRBJ2-4, with TRBD2 identical over 11 bases. This CDR3 is built from 18 residues. CDR1 is KGHSH and CDR2 is LQKENI in the germline V gene. DNA of the CDR3: TGTGCCTGCTCACACACCCTAGCGGGAGGTGAGGCCAAAAACATTCAGTACTTC. Amino acid sequence: CACSHTLAGGEAKNIQYF.

The chain combines TRBV28 with TRBJ2-7; 10 nucleotides line up with TRBD1. The CDR3 sequence is 16 residues long. Germline-derived CDR1 and CDR2 are MDHEN and SYDVKM. J gave up 3 bases and V 5 bases, and 10 bases lay outside the gene matches. CDR3 DNA sequence: TGTGCCAGCAGTCCCGTCAGGGGACAGGGGAGCTACGAGCAGTACTTC. Protein product: CASSPVRGQGSYEQYF.

The sample holds many counts of this clonotype. This chain joins TRBV12-3 or TRBV12-4 and TRBJ1-5; D is undetermined. This CDR3 is built from 13 residues. Between the trimmed V and J ends, which lost 1 base and 4 bases, there was a span of 5 bases. CDR3 sequence reads: CASSLGENQPQHF. CDR3 nucleotide sequence: TGTGCCAGCAGTTTAGGGGAGAATCAGCCCCAGCATTTT.